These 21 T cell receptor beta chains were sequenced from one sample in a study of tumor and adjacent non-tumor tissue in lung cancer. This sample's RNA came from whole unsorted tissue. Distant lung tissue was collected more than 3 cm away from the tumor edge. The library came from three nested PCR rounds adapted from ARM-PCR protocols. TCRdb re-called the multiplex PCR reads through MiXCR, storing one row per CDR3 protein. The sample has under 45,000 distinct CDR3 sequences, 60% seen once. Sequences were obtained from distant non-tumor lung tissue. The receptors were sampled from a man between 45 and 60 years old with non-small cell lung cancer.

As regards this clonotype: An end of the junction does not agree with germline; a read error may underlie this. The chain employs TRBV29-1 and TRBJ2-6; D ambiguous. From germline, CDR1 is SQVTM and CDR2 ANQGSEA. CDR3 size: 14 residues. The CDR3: CSLGEFGGANVLTF. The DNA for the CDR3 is TGTAGCCTTGGAGAGTTCGGGGGGGCCAACGTCCTGACTTTC.

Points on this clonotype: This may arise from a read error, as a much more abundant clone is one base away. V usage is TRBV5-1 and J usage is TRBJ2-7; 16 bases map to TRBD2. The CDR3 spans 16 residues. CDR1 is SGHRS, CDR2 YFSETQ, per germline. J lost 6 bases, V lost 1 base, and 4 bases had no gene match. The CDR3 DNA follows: TGCGCCAGCAGCTTGTCGGGACTAGCGGGAGGGTGCGAGCAGTACTTC. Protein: CASSLSGLAGGCEQYF.

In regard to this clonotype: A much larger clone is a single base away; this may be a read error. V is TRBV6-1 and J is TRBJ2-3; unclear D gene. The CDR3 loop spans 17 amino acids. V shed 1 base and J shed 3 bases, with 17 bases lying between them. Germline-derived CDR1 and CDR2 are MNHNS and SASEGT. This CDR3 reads CASSEGRFSGSTDTQYF. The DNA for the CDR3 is TGTGCCAGCAGTGAAGGACGGTTCAGTGGTTCTACAGATACGCAGTATTTT.

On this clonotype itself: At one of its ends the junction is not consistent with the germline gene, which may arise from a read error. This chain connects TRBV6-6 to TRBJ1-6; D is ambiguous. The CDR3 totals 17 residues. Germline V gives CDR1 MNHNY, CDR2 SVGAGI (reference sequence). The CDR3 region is CASSYDETSSYNLPFHF. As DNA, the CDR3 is TGTGCCAGTAGTTACGATGAGACGAGCTCCTATAATTTACCCTTCCACTTT.

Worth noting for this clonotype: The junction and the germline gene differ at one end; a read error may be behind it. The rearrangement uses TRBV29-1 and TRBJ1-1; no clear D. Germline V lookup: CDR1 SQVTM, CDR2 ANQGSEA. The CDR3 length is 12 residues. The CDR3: CSVEQLNTEAFF. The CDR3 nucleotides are TGCAGCGTTGAGCAGTTGAATACTGAAGCTTTCTTT.

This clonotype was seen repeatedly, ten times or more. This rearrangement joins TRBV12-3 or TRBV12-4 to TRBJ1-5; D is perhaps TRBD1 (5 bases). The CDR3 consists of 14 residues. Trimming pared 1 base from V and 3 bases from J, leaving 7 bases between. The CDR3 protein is CASSLVGDNQPQHF. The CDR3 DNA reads TGTGCCAGCAGTTTAGTGGGGGACAATCAGCCCCAGCATTTT.

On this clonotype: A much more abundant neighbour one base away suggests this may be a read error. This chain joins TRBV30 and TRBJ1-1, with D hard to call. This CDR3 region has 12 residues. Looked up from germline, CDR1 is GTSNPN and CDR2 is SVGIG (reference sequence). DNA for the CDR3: TGTGCCTGGAGACTGGGGAACATTGAAGCTTTCTTT. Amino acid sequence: CAWRLGNIEAFF.

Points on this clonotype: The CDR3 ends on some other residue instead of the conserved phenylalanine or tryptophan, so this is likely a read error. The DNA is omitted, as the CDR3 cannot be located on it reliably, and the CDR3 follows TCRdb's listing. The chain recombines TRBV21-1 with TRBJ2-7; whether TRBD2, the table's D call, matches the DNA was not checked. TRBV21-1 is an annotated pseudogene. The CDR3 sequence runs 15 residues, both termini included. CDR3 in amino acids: CASGPGLAAATEQYL.

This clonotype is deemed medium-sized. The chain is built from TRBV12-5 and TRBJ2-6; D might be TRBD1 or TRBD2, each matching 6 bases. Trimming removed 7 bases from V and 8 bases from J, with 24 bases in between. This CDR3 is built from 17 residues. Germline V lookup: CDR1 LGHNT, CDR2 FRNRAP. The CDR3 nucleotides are TGTGCTAGTGCCTTGGGGGGCTCGGAGAGGAGTTCCAACGTCCTGACTTTC. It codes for CASALGGSERSSNVLTF.

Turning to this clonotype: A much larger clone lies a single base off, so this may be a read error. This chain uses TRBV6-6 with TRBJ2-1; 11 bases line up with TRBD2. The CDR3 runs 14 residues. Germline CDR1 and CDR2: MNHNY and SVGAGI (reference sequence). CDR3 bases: TGTGCCGGAAGAGATAGCGGGGGGGACAATGAGCAGCTCTTC. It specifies CAGRDSGGDNEQLF.

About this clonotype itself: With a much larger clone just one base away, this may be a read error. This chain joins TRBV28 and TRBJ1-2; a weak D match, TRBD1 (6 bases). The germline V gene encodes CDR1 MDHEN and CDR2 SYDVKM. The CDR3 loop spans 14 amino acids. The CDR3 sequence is CDSSSPQGTYGYTF. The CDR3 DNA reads TGTGACAGCAGTTCCCCACAGGGTACATATGGCTACACCTTC.

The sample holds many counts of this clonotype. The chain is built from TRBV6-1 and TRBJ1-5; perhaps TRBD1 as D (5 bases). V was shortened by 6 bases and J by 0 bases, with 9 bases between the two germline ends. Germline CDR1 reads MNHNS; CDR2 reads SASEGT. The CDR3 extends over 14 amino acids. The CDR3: CASRVDSSNQPQHF. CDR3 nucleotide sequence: TGTGCCAGCAGGGTAGACAGTAGCAATCAGCCCCAGCATTTT.

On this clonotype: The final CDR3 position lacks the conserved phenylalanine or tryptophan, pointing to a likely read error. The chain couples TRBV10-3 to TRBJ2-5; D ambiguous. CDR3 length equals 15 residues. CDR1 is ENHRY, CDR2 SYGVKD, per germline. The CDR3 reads CAVSETNGDQETQYL. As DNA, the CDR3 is TGTGCCGTCAGTGAGACGAATGGGGACCAAGAGACCCAGTACCTC.

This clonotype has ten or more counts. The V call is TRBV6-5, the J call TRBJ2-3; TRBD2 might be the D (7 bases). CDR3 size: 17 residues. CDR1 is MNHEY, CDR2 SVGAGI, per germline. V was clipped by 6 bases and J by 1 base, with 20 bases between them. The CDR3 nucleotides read TGTGCCAGCAGCCGTAGTAGGGGGGGCCTCGGCACAGATACGCAGTATTTT. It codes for CASSRSRGGLGTDTQYF.

DNA of the CDR3: TGTGCCTGGAGGCGACGACTAGCGGCAACCAATGAGCGATTCTTC. Translating it yields CAWRRRLAATNERFF. The genes are TRBV30 and TRBJ2-1; 9 nucleotides match TRBD2. The CDR3 totals 15 residues. Germline CDR1 GTSNPN, CDR2 SVGIG (reference sequence). The V gene end was trimmed by 3 bases and the J gene end by 16 bases; junction bases not matched to a gene: 19.

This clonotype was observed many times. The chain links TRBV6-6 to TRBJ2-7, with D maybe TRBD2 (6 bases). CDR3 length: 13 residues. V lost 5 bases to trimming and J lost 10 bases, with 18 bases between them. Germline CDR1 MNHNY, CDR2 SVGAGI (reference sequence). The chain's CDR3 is CASSPQGVAAQYF. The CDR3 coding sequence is TGTGCCAGCAGTCCTCAGGGAGTAGCGGCTCAGTACTTC.

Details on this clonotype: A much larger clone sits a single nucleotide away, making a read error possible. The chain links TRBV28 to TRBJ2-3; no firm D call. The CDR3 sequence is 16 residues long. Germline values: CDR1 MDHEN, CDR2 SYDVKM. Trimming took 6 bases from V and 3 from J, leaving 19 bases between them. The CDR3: CASSTPEWTMTDTQYF. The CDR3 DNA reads TGTGCCAGCAGCACACCGGAGTGGACGATGACAGATACGCAGTATTTT.

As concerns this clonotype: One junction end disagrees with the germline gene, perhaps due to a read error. CDR3: CVSSRLITDMQYF. Written as DNA, the CDR3 is TGTGTCAGCAGCCGCCTCATCACAGATATGCAGTATTTT. The chain carries TRBV13 and TRBJ2-3; D call uncertain. Germline V gene data show CDR1 as PRHDT and CDR2 as FYEKMQ (reference sequence). The CDR3 length is 13 residues. Full variable domain (rest looked up from reference TRBV13 and TRBJ2-3): AAGVIQSPRHLIKEKRETATLKCYPIPRHDTVYWYQQGPGQDPQFLISFYEKMQSDKGSIPDRFSAQQFSDYHSELNMSSLELGDSALYFCVSSRLITDMQYFGPGTRLTVL.

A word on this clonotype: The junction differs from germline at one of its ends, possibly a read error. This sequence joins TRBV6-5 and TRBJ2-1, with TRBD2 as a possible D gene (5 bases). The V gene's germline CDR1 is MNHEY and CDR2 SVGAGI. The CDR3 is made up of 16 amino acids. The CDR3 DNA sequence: TGTACCAGCAGCTACGAAGCGGCTAGCTCCTACAATGAGCAGTTCTTC. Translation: CTSSYEAASSYNEQFF.

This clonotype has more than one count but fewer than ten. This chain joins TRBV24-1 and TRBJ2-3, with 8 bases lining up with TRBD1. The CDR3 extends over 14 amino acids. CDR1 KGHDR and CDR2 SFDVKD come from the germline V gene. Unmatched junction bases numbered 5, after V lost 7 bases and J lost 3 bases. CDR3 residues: CATRPRQGTDTQYF. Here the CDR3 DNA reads TGTGCCACCAGGCCCCGACAGGGGACAGATACGCAGTATTTT.

CDR3 amino acids: CSAPSGAGYEQYF. DNA of the CDR3: TGCAGTGCACCTTCTGGGGCGGGCTACGAGCAGTACTTC. The chain carries TRBV20-1 and TRBJ2-7; D assignment may be TRBD1 or TRBD2 (5 bases each). V was trimmed by 6 bases and J by 3 bases, leaving 15 bases between them. The CDR3 consists of 13 residues. Germline-derived CDR1 and CDR2 are DFQATT and SNEGSKA (reference sequence).